One and the same sample provided the 26 T cell receptor beta chains below, sequenced in a study of blood T cell repertoires in COVID-19. Assay used: immunoSEQ multiplex PCR; TCRdb lists only in-frame clones, some missing. The data contain approximately 90,000 clones, roughly 80% of them seen just once; the ten biggest clones take up around 11%. The sample taken for sequencing was peripheral blood. Receptor source: a man in his 70s with acute or convalescent COVID-19.

The chain couples TRBV15 to TRBJ1-4, with 7 bases identical to TRBD1. Germline assignment: CDR1 LNHNV and CDR2 YYDKDF (reference sequence). The ends lost 0 bases at V and 8 bases at J; junction bases unmatched: 6. This CDR3 has 15 amino acids. CDR3 loop: CATSREGGGGEKLFF. The CDR3 DNA is TGTGCCACCAGCAGAGAAGGAGGGGGCGGGGAAAAACTGTTTTTT.

The rearrangement links TRBV7-9 to TRBJ1-5; the match to TRBD1 covers 7 bases. In germline, CDR1 is SEHNR, CDR2 FQNEAQ (reference sequence). This CDR3 is built from 15 residues. J was trimmed by 3 bases and V by 5 bases; bases with no gene match: 7. The CDR3 loop is CASSPRGTDNQPQHF. For the CDR3, the DNA is TGTGCCAGCAGCCCCCGCGGGACAGACAATCAGCCCCAGCATTTT.

The chain links TRBV5-1 to TRBJ2-1; the D gene is possibly TRBD1 (5 bases). Germline lookup yields CDR1 SGHRS and CDR2 YFSETQ. The V end was cut by 1 base, the J end by 8 bases, with 7 bases between. The CDR3 spans 12 residues. CDR3 protein: CASSLWGDEQFF. For the CDR3, the DNA is TGCGCCAGCAGCTTGTGGGGCGATGAGCAGTTCTTC.

This rearrangement joins TRBV7-9 to TRBJ1-1; D not certain. Per the germline V gene, CDR1 is SEHNR and CDR2 is FQNEAQ (reference sequence). This CDR3 is built from 14 residues. Trimming pared 4 bases from V and 5 bases from J, leaving 14 bases between. CDR3 in amino acids: CASSSPRVRTEAFF. The DNA for the CDR3 is TGTGCCAGCAGCTCCCCCCGGGTAAGGACTGAAGCTTTCTTT.

The V gene is TRBV6-5, the J gene TRBJ2-7; D ambiguous. Trimming took 2 bases from V and 5 from J, leaving 10 bases between them. Looked up from germline, CDR1 is MNHEY and CDR2 is SVGAGI. The CDR3 consists of 13 residues. CDR3 nucleotides: TGTGCCAGCAGTTACCGGAGCTACCACGAGCAGTACTTC. It codes for CASSYRSYHEQYF.

The V call is TRBV15, the J call TRBJ2-1, with 8 nucleotides matching TRBD2. V was pared by 3 bases and J by 8 bases, with 6 bases of the junction left unmatched. The CDR3 consists of 14 residues. Germline V gene sequence: CDR1 LNHNV, CDR2 YYDKDF (reference sequence). The CDR3 region has the DNA TGTGCCACCAGCAGCACTAGCGGACGGGATGAGCAGTTCTTC. Protein: CATSSTSGRDEQFF.

This chain links TRBV5-1 with TRBJ2-7, with TRBD1 matching over 10 bases. The V gene end was trimmed by 1 base and the J gene end by 6 bases; junction bases not matched to a gene: 4. Germline V gene sequence: CDR1 SGHRS, CDR2 YFSETQ. The CDR3 has 14 residues. CDR3 sequence reads: CASSLRDRGGEQYF. The DNA for the CDR3 is TGCGCCAGCAGCTTGAGGGACAGGGGAGGCGAGCAGTACTTC.

The chain employs TRBV5-6 and TRBJ2-7, with D possibly matching TRBD1 (6 bases). V was trimmed by 4 bases and J by 1 base, leaving 9 bases between them. The CDR3 loop spans 13 amino acids. Germline assignment: CDR1 SGHDT and CDR2 YYEEEE. CDR3 bases: TGTGCCAGCAGCCCCGGACAGTCCTACGAGCAGTACGTC. Translated: CASSPGQSYEQYV.

A single count supports this clone. The chain uses TRBV12-2 and TRBJ1-5; the table assigns TRBD1, which was not confirmed against the DNA. TRBV12-2 is flagged as a pseudogene. The CDR3 spans 15 residues. The chain's CDR3 is CASRYDKYSNQPQHF. The CDR3 bases are TGTGCAAGTCGTTACGACAAATATAGCAATCAGCCCCAGCATTTT.

The chain uses TRBV5-4 and TRBJ2-3; D is possibly TRBD2 (6 bases). This CDR3 spans 14 amino acids. V lost 7 bases and J 6 bases, leaving 18 bases between the germline ends. The germline V gene encodes CDR1 SGHNT and CDR2 YYREEE (reference sequence). For the CDR3, the DNA is TGTGCCAGCGGCGGGGCCCCGGGACCGGATACGCAGTATTTT. Its protein is CASGGAPGPDTQYF.

CDR3 sequence reads: CASSLGASSTDTQYF. DNA for the CDR3: TGTGCCAGCAGCTTAGGGGCCTCTAGCACAGATACGCAGTATTTT. This chain connects TRBV9 to TRBJ2-3, with D possibly being TRBD1 (5 bases). V was clipped by 4 bases and J by 0 bases, with 12 bases between them. The CDR3 totals 15 residues. The germline V gene encodes CDR1 SGDLS and CDR2 YYNGEE.

V usage is TRBV6-6 and J usage is TRBJ1-5; TRBD1 is a possible D gene (5 bases). Deletions cut 8 bases from V and 7 bases from J, with 12 bases between. CDR3 length: 12 amino acids. The V gene's germline CDR1 is MNHNY and CDR2 SVGAGI (reference sequence). CDR3 sequence (DNA): TGTGCCAGCGGGGGGAACCAACAGCCCCAGCATTTT. Translation gives CASGGNQQPQHF.

The chain couples TRBV11-3 to TRBJ1-2; D is uncertain. Germline V gives CDR1 SGHNT, CDR2 YENEEA. The CDR3 runs to 15 residues. Trimming took 7 bases from V and 3 from J, leaving 18 bases between them. The CDR3 sequence is CASIMIIEPDYGYTF. The CDR3, as DNA: TGTGCCAGCATCATGATAATCGAACCGGACTATGGCTACACCTTC.

CDR3 amino acids: CASRRQGGVGELFF. In DNA, the CDR3 is TGTGCCAGCAGGCGACAGGGGGGGGTCGGGGAGCTGTTTTTT. The V call is TRBV6-5, the J call TRBJ2-2, with 9 bases identical to TRBD1. Germline values: CDR1 MNHEY, CDR2 SVGAGI. V lost 6 bases to trimming and J lost 7 bases; unmatched junction nucleotides: 6. The CDR3 consists of 14 residues.

The J gene is TRBJ2-6, the V gene TRBV2, with unresolved D. V was shortened by 8 bases and J by 1 base, with 12 bases between the two germline ends. This CDR3 has 15 residues. The germline V gene has CDR1 SNHLY and CDR2 FYNNEI. The CDR3 nucleotides are TGTGCCAGCGCCCCCTCCCGGTCTGGGGCCAACGTCCTGACTTTC. As protein: CASAPSRSGANVLTF.

This clone has a single count. The chain joins TRBV10-3 to TRBJ2-3; a possible D gene is TRBD2 (7 bases). V was shortened by 2 bases and J by 3 bases, with 12 bases between the two germline ends. CDR3 length: 15 residues. The germline CDR1 and CDR2 sequences are ENHRY and SYGVKD. The chain's CDR3 is CAISEAGAVTDTQYF. Here the CDR3 DNA reads TGTGCCATCAGTGAGGCGGGGGCTGTGACAGATACGCAGTATTTT.

The chain links TRBV9 to TRBJ2-2, with D maybe TRBD1 (6 bases). CDR1 and CDR2 (germline): SGDLS, YYNGEE. This CDR3 comprises 16 residues. With 1 base removed from V and 3 bases from J, the gap between germline ends came to 13 bases. CDR3 bases: TGTGCCAGCAGCGTAACCTGGGGGCGATACACCGGGGAGCTGTTTTTT. Protein sequence: CASSVTWGRYTGELFF.

This clone has only a few counts. The chain is built from TRBV19 and TRBJ1-4; unclear D gene. CDR1 and CDR2 from the germline V gene are LNHDA and SQIVND (reference sequence). With 3 bases removed from V and 7 bases from J, the gap between germline ends came to 15 bases. The CDR3 spans 15 residues. CDR3 residues: CASSIGFDSGEKLFF. CDR3 bases: TGTGCCAGTAGTATCGGGTTCGACTCCGGTGAAAAACTGTTTTTT.

The chain joins TRBV7-8 to TRBJ2-5; D perhaps matches TRBD1 (7 bases). V lost 5 bases, J lost 7 bases, and 11 bases lay in between. CDR3 length: 12 residues. CDR1 is SGHVS and CDR2 is FQNEAQ in the germline V gene. CDR3 protein: CASSTQGGTQYF. The CDR3, as DNA: TGTGCCAGCAGCACCCAGGGGGGGACCCAGTACTTC. The variable domain in full, with the rest retrieved from reference TRBV7-8 and TRBJ2-5, is GAGVSQSPRYKVAKRGQDVALRCDPISGHVSLFWYQQALGQGPEFLTYFQNEAQLDKSGLPSDRFFAERPEGSVSTLKIQRTQQEDSAVYLCASSTQGGTQYFGPGTRLLVL.

This clone was picked up one time. This chain joins TRBV11-2 and TRBJ2-2, with 9 bases that match TRBD1. The CDR3 runs 16 residues. J gave up 5 bases and V 3 bases, and 7 bases lay outside the gene matches. Germline loops: CDR1 SGHAT, CDR2 FQNNGV. CDR3 loop: CASSFLQGAGTGELFF. The DNA of the CDR3 is TGTGCCAGCAGCTTCCTACAGGGGGCGGGAACCGGGGAGCTGTTTTTT.

The chain joins TRBV10-2 to TRBJ1-1; 9 nucleotides match TRBD1. This CDR3 spans 13 amino acids. The germline V gene encodes CDR1 WSHSY and CDR2 SAAADI. The V gene end was trimmed by 8 bases and the J gene end by 2 bases; junction bases not matched to a gene: 3. CDR3 nucleotides: TGCGCCAGCCAGACAGGGGGTAACACTGAAGCTTTCTTT. Translation: CASQTGGNTEAFF.

J is TRBJ2-1 and V is TRBV5-1; 9 bases fit TRBD2. This CDR3 has 16 residues. Germline lookup yields CDR1 SGHRS and CDR2 YFSETQ. J was trimmed by 7 bases and V by 1 base; bases with no gene match: 9. The CDR3 nucleotides are TGCGCCAGCAGCTTGACAACTGCGGGGGGGCGGAATGAGCAGTTCTTC. Its translation: CASSLTTAGGRNEQFF.

This clone was found once. V and J are TRBV19 and TRBJ1-5; D uncertain. The V gene's germline CDR1 is LNHDA and CDR2 SQIVND (reference sequence). The V end lost 4 bases, the J end lost 6 bases, and 10 bases lay between the germline ends. This CDR3 comprises 13 residues. This CDR3 reads CASSSFASQPQHF. DNA of the CDR3: TGTGCCAGTAGTAGTTTTGCGAGTCAGCCCCAGCATTTT.

This chain uses TRBV2 with TRBJ1-5, with 7 bases lining up with TRBD1. V was clipped by 5 bases and J by 2 bases; unmatched bases: 6. CDR1 SNHLY and CDR2 FYNNEI come from the germline V gene. The CDR3 is 15 amino acids. The CDR3 loop reads CASSTRQGGNQPQHF. The DNA of the CDR3 is TGTGCCAGCAGTACTCGACAGGGAGGCAATCAGCCCCAGCATTTT.

This clone has a handful of counts. This chain joins TRBV3-1 (or the pseudogene TRBV3-2) and TRBJ1-1; 11 bases match TRBD1. Germline CDR1 LGHDT, CDR2 YNNKEL (reference sequence). Trimming took 1 base from V and 1 from J; bases not matched to a gene: 5. The CDR3 runs to 17 residues. The CDR3 sequence: CASSQGTGGFRNTEAFF. As DNA, the CDR3 is TGTGCCAGCAGCCAAGGGACAGGGGGCTTTCGGAACACTGAAGCTTTCTTT.

The count of this clone is one. The genes are TRBV5-4 and TRBJ2-3; D is unclear. This CDR3 comprises 15 residues. From germline, CDR1 is SGHNT and CDR2 YYREEE (reference sequence). V lost 0 bases to trimming and J lost 5 bases, with 13 bases between them. CDR3 residues: CASSLVPRTGDTQYF. CDR3 nucleotide sequence: TGTGCCAGCAGCTTGGTGCCGAGAACGGGAGATACGCAGTATTTT.